This TCR beta chain is drawn from a study of blood T cell repertoires in COVID-19. Repertoires were generated with immunoSEQ multiplex PCR, while TCRdb's copy carries only in-frame clones and drops some. The repertoire has 250,000 to 300,000 clones, roughly 89% of them found once; the top ten carry around 2.3%. Germline trimming cut 5 bases from V and 1 base from J; bases unmatched to any gene: 2. The CDR3 has 15 amino acids. Germline V gene data show CDR1 as SGHTA and CDR2 as FQGTGA. Sequencing was carried out using peripheral blood. The clonotype comes from a woman in her sixties or seventies with COVID-19, enrolled during active disease. The chain links TRBV7-3 to TRBJ2-2; 9 positions agree with TRBD1. Here the CDR3 reads CASSKDRGNTGELFF. The CDR3 nucleotides read TGTGCCAGCAGCAAGGACAGGGGGAACACCGGGGAGCTGTTTTTT.